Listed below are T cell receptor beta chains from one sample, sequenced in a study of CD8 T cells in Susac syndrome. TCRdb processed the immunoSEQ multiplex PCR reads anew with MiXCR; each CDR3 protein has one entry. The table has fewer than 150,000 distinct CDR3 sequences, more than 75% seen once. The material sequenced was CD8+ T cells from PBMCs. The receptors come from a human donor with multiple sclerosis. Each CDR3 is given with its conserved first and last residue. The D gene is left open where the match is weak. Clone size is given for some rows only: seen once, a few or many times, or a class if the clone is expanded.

CDR3aa: CASSPGHISYEQYF
CDR3nt: TGTGCCAGCAGCCCGGGACACATTTCCTACGAGCAGTACTTC
j_gene: TRBJ2-7
d_gene: NA
v_gene: TRBV11-2
abundance: NA

CDR3aa: CSARDRDGQGGGDTQYF
CDR3nt: TGCAGTGCTAGAGATCGAGATGGACAGGGGGGAGGAGATACGCAGTATTTT
j_gene: TRBJ2-3
d_gene: TRBD1
v_gene: TRBV20-1
abundance: NA

CDR3aa: CASSFGGLGTEAFF
CDR3nt: TGTGCCAGCAGTTTCGGCGGGCTTGGCACTGAAGCTTTCTTT
j_gene: TRBJ1-1
d_gene: NA
v_gene: TRBV27
abundance: NA

CDR3aa: CASSLVPLYGYTF
CDR3nt: TGTGCCAGCAGCTTAGTTCCTCTCTATGGCTACACCTTC
j_gene: TRBJ1-2
d_gene: NA
v_gene: TRBV7-9
abundance: NA

CDR3aa: CASSLGRESSYNEQFF
CDR3nt: TGTGCCAGCAGTTTAGGACGGGAGAGCTCCTACAATGAGCAGTTCTTC
j_gene: TRBJ2-1
d_gene: NA
v_gene: TRBV28
abundance: NA

CDR3aa: CASSTVYEQYF
CDR3nt: TGTGCCAGCAGCACAGTCTACGAGCAGTACTTC
j_gene: TRBJ2-7
d_gene: NA
v_gene: TRBV6-5
abundance: NA

CDR3aa: CASSASYPTEAFF
CDR3nt: TGTGCCAGCAGCGCCTCTTACCCCACTGAAGCTTTCTTT
j_gene: TRBJ1-1
d_gene: NA
v_gene: TRBV9
abundance: NA

CDR3aa: CAWNRKTEAFF
CDR3nt: TGTGCCTGGAACAGAAAAACTGAAGCTTTCTTT
j_gene: TRBJ1-1
d_gene: NA
v_gene: TRBV30
abundance: NA

CDR3aa: CASSQGRMRYEQYF
CDR3nt: TGTGCCAGCAGCCAAGGACGGATGAGATACGAGCAGTACTTC
j_gene: TRBJ2-7
d_gene: NA
v_gene: TRBV3-1
abundance: NA

CDR3aa: CASRQGRSNTGELFF
CDR3nt: TGTGCCAGCAGGCAGGGGCGTTCGAACACCGGGGAGCTGTTTTTT
j_gene: TRBJ2-2
d_gene: NA
v_gene: TRBV5-6
abundance: NA

CDR3aa: CAWSIGQIYEQYF
CDR3nt: TGTGCCTGGAGTATCGGACAGATCTACGAGCAGTACTTC
j_gene: TRBJ2-7
d_gene: NA
v_gene: TRBV30
abundance: NA

CDR3aa: CASSYGTMGFEQYF
CDR3nt: TGTGCCAGCTCGTACGGCACGATGGGATTCGAGCAGTACTTC
j_gene: TRBJ2-7
d_gene: NA
v_gene: TRBV6-5
abundance: NA

CDR3aa: CASSRLAGVYEQYF
CDR3nt: TGTGCCAGCAGCAGACTAGCGGGGGTCTACGAGCAGTACTTC
j_gene: TRBJ2-7
d_gene: TRBD2
v_gene: TRBV12-3/TRBV12-4
abundance: NA

CDR3aa: CASSLSVGGNTEAFF
CDR3nt: TGTGCCAGCAGTTTATCGGTAGGGGGCAACACTGAAGCTTTCTTT
j_gene: TRBJ1-1
d_gene: TRBD1
v_gene: TRBV27
abundance: NA

CDR3aa: CASSFRIGSGAGSGEQFF
CDR3nt: TGTGCCAGCAGCTTCCGGATTGGGAGCGGGGCCGGTAGTGGTGAGCAGTTCTTC
j_gene: TRBJ2-1
d_gene: TRBD2
v_gene: TRBV13
abundance: NA

CDR3aa: CASSQESGLAGSGANVLTF
CDR3nt: TGTGCCAGCAGCCAAGAGAGTGGGCTAGCGGGCTCTGGGGCCAACGTCCTGACTTTC
j_gene: TRBJ2-6
d_gene: TRBD2
v_gene: TRBV4-2
abundance: NA

CDR3aa: CASSYGASDEQFF
CDR3nt: TGTGCCAGCAGTTATGGGGCCTCCGATGAGCAGTTCTTC
j_gene: TRBJ2-1
d_gene: NA
v_gene: TRBV6-2/TRBV6-3
abundance: few

CDR3aa: CSVEAWNTIYF
CDR3nt: TGCAGCGTTGAAGCCTGGAACACCATATATTTT
j_gene: TRBJ1-3
d_gene: NA
v_gene: TRBV29-1
abundance: NA

CDR3aa: CASSLTEGEYNEQFF
CDR3nt: TGTGCCAGCAGCTTAACCGAGGGGGAGTACAATGAGCAGTTCTTC
j_gene: TRBJ2-1
d_gene: NA
v_gene: TRBV7-2
abundance: NA

CDR3aa: CASSLAGEGQYF
CDR3nt: TGTGCCAGCAGCTTAGCGGGAGAAGGCCAGTACTTC
j_gene: TRBJ2-5
d_gene: NA
v_gene: TRBV7-9
abundance: NA

CDR3aa: CASSPTPQDTQYF
CDR3nt: TGTGCCAGCAGCCCGACGCCACAGGATACGCAGTATTTT
j_gene: TRBJ2-3
d_gene: NA
v_gene: TRBV7-3
abundance: NA

CDR3aa: CASSYGHGYEQYF
CDR3nt: TGTGCCAGCAGTTATGGCCATGGCTACGAGCAGTACTTC
j_gene: TRBJ2-7
d_gene: NA
v_gene: TRBV6-2/TRBV6-3
abundance: once

CDR3aa: CSVGGDLRRVF
CDR3nt: TGCAGCGTGGGGGGGGACTTACGGCGGGTTTTT
j_gene: TRBJ1-1
d_gene: NA
v_gene: TRBV29-1
abundance: NA

CDR3aa: CASGQGAMSAEAEAFF
CDR3nt: TGTGCCAGCGGTCAGGGGGCGATGTCTGCCGAGGCTGAAGCTTTCTTT
j_gene: TRBJ1-1
d_gene: TRBD1
v_gene: TRBV6-2/TRBV6-3
abundance: NA

CDR3aa: CASSLGLHEQYF
CDR3nt: TGTGCCAGCAGCTTAGGCCTCCACGAGCAGTACTTC
j_gene: TRBJ2-7
d_gene: NA
v_gene: TRBV7-2
abundance: few

CDR3aa: CSAREMASDSYNEQFF
CDR3nt: TGCAGTGCTAGAGAAATGGCTAGCGATTCCTACAATGAGCAGTTCTTC
j_gene: TRBJ2-1
d_gene: NA
v_gene: TRBV20-1
abundance: NA

CDR3aa: CSVEAGVTEQYF
CDR3nt: TGCAGCGTTGAGGCCGGAGTTACCGAGCAGTACTTC
j_gene: TRBJ2-7
d_gene: NA
v_gene: TRBV29-1
abundance: once

CDR3aa: CAWSMANTEAFF
CDR3nt: TGTGCCTGGAGTATGGCGAACACTGAAGCTTTCTTT
j_gene: TRBJ1-1
d_gene: NA
v_gene: TRBV30
abundance: NA

CDR3aa: CASSLLDRGYNEQFF
CDR3nt: TGTGCCAGCAGCTTATTGGACAGGGGATACAATGAGCAGTTCTTC
j_gene: TRBJ2-1
d_gene: TRBD1
v_gene: TRBV7-8
abundance: NA

CDR3aa: CASSQGKNTEAFF
CDR3nt: TGTGCCAGCAGCCAGGGGAAGAACACTGAAGCTTTCTTT
j_gene: TRBJ1-1
d_gene: NA
v_gene: TRBV27
abundance: NA

CDR3aa: CASSVGAGNQPQHF
CDR3nt: TGTGCCAGTAGTGTGGGGGCTGGCAATCAGCCCCAGCATTTT
j_gene: TRBJ1-5
d_gene: NA
v_gene: TRBV19
abundance: few

CDR3aa: CSVGDNEKLFF
CDR3nt: TGCAGCGTGGGAGATAATGAAAAACTGTTTTTT
j_gene: TRBJ1-4
d_gene: NA
v_gene: TRBV29-1
abundance: NA

CDR3aa: CASRRHDDSYNEQFF
CDR3nt: TGTGCCAGCAGGAGACATGACGACAGCTACAATGAGCAGTTCTTC
j_gene: TRBJ2-1
d_gene: NA
v_gene: TRBV7-9
abundance: NA

CDR3aa: CASSLSQTGLEDTQYF
CDR3nt: TGTGCCAGCAGTTTATCGCAGACAGGGCTAGAAGATACGCAGTATTTT
j_gene: TRBJ2-3
d_gene: TRBD1
v_gene: TRBV12-3/TRBV12-4
abundance: NA

CDR3aa: CASGSLSGRAAEQFF
CDR3nt: TGTGCCAGCGGATCCCTTAGCGGGAGGGCCGCTGAGCAGTTCTTC
j_gene: TRBJ2-1
d_gene: TRBD2
v_gene: TRBV12-3/TRBV12-4
abundance: NA

CDR3aa: CASRPGTESYGYTF
CDR3nt: TGTGCCAGCAGGCCGGGGACAGAGTCCTATGGCTACACCTTC
j_gene: TRBJ1-2
d_gene: TRBD1
v_gene: TRBV2
abundance: NA

CDR3aa: CASSLKGDQYF
CDR3nt: TGTGCCAGCAGCTTGAAGGGGGATCAGTACTTC
j_gene: TRBJ2-7
d_gene: NA
v_gene: TRBV7-9
abundance: NA

CDR3aa: CSVTLAGQGDTQYF
CDR3nt: TGCAGCGTCACTCTAGCGGGACAAGGAGATACGCAGTATTTT
j_gene: TRBJ2-3
d_gene: TRBD2
v_gene: TRBV29-1
abundance: NA

CDR3aa: CASSSGLADHTDTQYF
CDR3nt: TGTGCCAGTAGTTCGGGACTAGCGGATCACACAGATACGCAGTATTTT
j_gene: TRBJ2-3
d_gene: TRBD2
v_gene: TRBV19
abundance: NA

CDR3aa: CATSDSPGGPTEQFF
CDR3nt: TGTGCCACCAGTGATTCACCGGGAGGGCCTACTGAGCAGTTCTTC
j_gene: TRBJ2-1
d_gene: TRBD2
v_gene: TRBV24-1
abundance: NA

CDR3aa: CASSFQGSGDAIYEQYF
CDR3nt: TGTGCCAGCAGTTTTCAAGGGTCAGGGGACGCTATCTACGAGCAGTACTTC
j_gene: TRBJ2-7
d_gene: NA
v_gene: TRBV27
abundance: NA

CDR3aa: CASRPRGNQPQHF
CDR3nt: TGTGCCAGTAGACCCCGAGGCAATCAGCCCCAGCATTTT
j_gene: TRBJ1-5
d_gene: NA
v_gene: TRBV19
abundance: once

CDR3aa: CASSLVEHPYNEQFF
CDR3nt: TGTGCCAGCAGCTTAGTCGAACACCCCTACAATGAGCAGTTCTTC
j_gene: TRBJ2-1
d_gene: NA
v_gene: TRBV7-9
abundance: NA

CDR3aa: CAWRETGPTGVANYGYTF
CDR3nt: TGTGCCTGGAGGGAAACCGGACCTACGGGGGTGGCTAACTATGGCTACACCTTC
j_gene: TRBJ1-2
d_gene: NA
v_gene: TRBV30
abundance: NA

CDR3aa: CASSFPTEGRGVGTGELFF
CDR3nt: TGTGCCAGCAGCTTCCCAACCGAAGGGCGGGGGGTCGGCACCGGGGAGCTGTTTTTT
j_gene: TRBJ2-2
d_gene: TRBD2
v_gene: TRBV11-2
abundance: NA

CDR3aa: CASSLIGSDTEAFF
CDR3nt: TGTGCCAGCAGTTTAATAGGGAGTGACACTGAAGCTTTCTTT
j_gene: TRBJ1-1
d_gene: NA
v_gene: TRBV27
abundance: once

CDR3aa: CASSRTGRSTDGQYF
CDR3nt: TGTGCCAGCAGTCGGACTGGGAGATCCACGGATGGTCAGTATTTT
j_gene: TRBJ2-3
d_gene: NA
v_gene: TRBV7-9
abundance: NA

CDR3aa: CASSEPPSDTQYF
CDR3nt: TGCGCCAGCAGTGAGCCGCCCTCAGATACGCAGTATTTT
j_gene: TRBJ2-3
d_gene: NA
v_gene: TRBV10-1
abundance: NA

CDR3aa: CASSGQQETQYF
CDR3nt: TGTGCCAGCAGTGGACAGCAAGAGACCCAGTACTTC
j_gene: TRBJ2-5
d_gene: NA
v_gene: TRBV2
abundance: NA

CDR3aa: CSVLDRGGNEQFF
CDR3nt: TGCAGCGTTTTGGACAGGGGGGGGAATGAGCAGTTCTTC
j_gene: TRBJ2-1
d_gene: TRBD1
v_gene: TRBV29-1
abundance: NA

CDR3aa: CASSFSLAGPYEQYF
CDR3nt: TGTGCCAGCAGCTTCTCTCTAGCGGGCCCCTACGAGCAGTACTTC
j_gene: TRBJ2-7
d_gene: TRBD2
v_gene: TRBV12-3/TRBV12-4
abundance: NA

CDR3aa: CATAARTVSSYEQYF
CDR3nt: TGTGCCACCGCTGCCAGGACTGTTAGCTCCTACGAGCAGTACTTC
j_gene: TRBJ2-7
d_gene: NA
v_gene: TRBV15
abundance: NA

CDR3aa: CASSQDSPRDGYTF
CDR3nt: TGCGCCAGCAGCCAAGATTCACCAAGGGATGGCTACACCTTC
j_gene: TRBJ1-2
d_gene: NA
v_gene: TRBV4-1
abundance: few

CDR3aa: CAGQGSGNEQFF
CDR3nt: TGTGCCGGCCAGGGGTCTGGCAATGAGCAGTTCTTC
j_gene: TRBJ2-1
d_gene: NA
v_gene: TRBV2
abundance: NA

CDR3aa: CSTDVGDYGYTF
CDR3nt: TGCAGCACCGATGTAGGGGACTATGGCTACACCTTC
j_gene: TRBJ1-2
d_gene: NA
v_gene: TRBV29-1
abundance: NA

CDR3aa: CSARMRGSYEQYF
CDR3nt: TGCAGTGCTCGCATGAGAGGATCCTACGAGCAGTACTTC
j_gene: TRBJ2-7
d_gene: NA
v_gene: TRBV20-1
abundance: NA

CDR3aa: CASSTTGTENTEAFF
CDR3nt: TGTGCCAGCAGCACAACCGGGACGGAGAACACTGAAGCTTTCTTT
j_gene: TRBJ1-1
d_gene: NA
v_gene: TRBV4-2
abundance: NA